This T cell receptor beta chain appears in the sequencing data of a study of cytomegalovirus exposure and HLA in healthy donors. Regarding the study as a whole: Analyses of presence and absence presupposed an approximately uniform sequencing depth across donors. TCR beta chains associated with HLA were, in a later analysis, more clonally expanded than equally common others. A later analysis associated under 20,000 TCR beta sequences with HLA alleles at a 0.05 false discovery rate. For TCR beta chains, V- and J-gene trimming was later linked to a missense DCLRE1C variant.

This clone was detected once. What it binds is unknown. PCR amplification relied on 60 Vbeta primers (plus 13 Jbeta primers). Profiling relied on immunoSEQ multiplex PCR, and the TCRdb table lists in-frame clones only, not all of them. The table includes roughly 180,000 clones, 80% to 90% detected once. The sequencing input was PBMCs. The TCR originated in a male donor in good health and CMV-seronegative.

The CDR3 nucleotides read TGTGCCAGCAGTCCCCAAACCTACGAGCAGTACTTC. It is translated as CASSPQTYEQYF. V gene TRBV28 combines with J gene TRBJ2-7; no firm D call. Germline CDR1 MDHEN, CDR2 SYDVKM. V dropped 5 bases and J dropped 2 bases, with 7 bases sitting between them. There are 12 residues in the CDR3.